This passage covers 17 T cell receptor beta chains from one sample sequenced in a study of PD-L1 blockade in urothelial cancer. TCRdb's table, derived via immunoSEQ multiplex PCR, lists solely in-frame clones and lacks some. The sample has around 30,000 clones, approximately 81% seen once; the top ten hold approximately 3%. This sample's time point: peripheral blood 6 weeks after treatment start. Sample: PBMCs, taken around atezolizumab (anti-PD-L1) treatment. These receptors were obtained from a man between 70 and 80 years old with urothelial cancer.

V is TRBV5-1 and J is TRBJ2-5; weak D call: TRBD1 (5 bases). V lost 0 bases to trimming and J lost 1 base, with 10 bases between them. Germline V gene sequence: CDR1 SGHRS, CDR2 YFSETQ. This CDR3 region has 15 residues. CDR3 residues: CASSLGQRFQETQYF. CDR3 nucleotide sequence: TGCGCCAGCAGCTTGGGACAGAGATTCCAAGAGACCCAGTACTTC.

The CDR3 is CASRGQEGYDFLYTDTQYF. In DNA, the CDR3 is TGTGCCAGCAGGGGACAGGAGGGATACGACTTCTTATACACAGATACGCAGTATTTT. The rearrangement joins TRBV28 to TRBJ2-3; 8 bases line up with TRBD1. With 6 bases clipped from V and 2 bases from J, the junction kept 19 bases outside the gene matches. CDR1 MDHEN and CDR2 SYDVKM come from the germline V gene. There are 19 residues in the CDR3.

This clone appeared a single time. In nucleotides, the CDR3 is TGTGCCAGCAGACCCAGGCACAGAAGTGGATCGGAGACCCAGTACTTC. Protein: CASRPRHRSGSETQYF. The chain has TRBV28 and TRBJ2-5; D is uncertain. Germline values: CDR1 MDHEN, CDR2 SYDVKM. The CDR3 has 16 amino acids. Trimming removed 6 bases at V and 5 bases at J, with 22 bases between.

The CDR3 DNA reads as TGCAGCGGCGGACACCCCCGGGGGTATGAGCAGTTCTTC. This codes for CSGGHPRGYEQFF. V is TRBV29-1 and J is TRBJ2-1, with a weak D call TRBD2 (6 bases). Germline values: CDR1 SQVTM, CDR2 ANQGSEA. The germline V and J ends were trimmed by 7 bases and 8 bases, with 18 bases remaining between them. The CDR3 is made up of 13 amino acids.

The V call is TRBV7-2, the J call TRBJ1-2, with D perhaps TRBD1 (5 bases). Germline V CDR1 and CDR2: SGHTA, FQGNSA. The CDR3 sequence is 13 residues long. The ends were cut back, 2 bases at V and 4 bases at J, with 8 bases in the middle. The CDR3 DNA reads TGTGCCAGCAGCTTAAATGGGGCCTATGGCTACACCTTC. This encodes CASSLNGAYGYTF.

CDR3 bases: TGTGCCAGCTCACCACTTACAAGGGAGGGAGATACGCAGTATTTT. Translated, it gives CASSPLTREGDTQYF. J is TRBJ2-3 and V is TRBV18; 7 bases agree with TRBD2. V was pared by 1 base and J by 5 bases, with 6 bases of the junction left unmatched. This CDR3 region has 15 residues. CDR1 and CDR2 from the germline V gene are KGHSH and LQKENI.

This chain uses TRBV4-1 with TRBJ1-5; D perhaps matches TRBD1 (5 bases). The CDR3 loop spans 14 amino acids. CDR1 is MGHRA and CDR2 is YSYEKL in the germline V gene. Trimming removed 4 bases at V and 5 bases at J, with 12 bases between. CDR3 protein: CASSLTEDHQPQHF. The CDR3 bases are TGCGCCAGCAGCCTGACAGAGGATCATCAGCCCCAGCATTTT.

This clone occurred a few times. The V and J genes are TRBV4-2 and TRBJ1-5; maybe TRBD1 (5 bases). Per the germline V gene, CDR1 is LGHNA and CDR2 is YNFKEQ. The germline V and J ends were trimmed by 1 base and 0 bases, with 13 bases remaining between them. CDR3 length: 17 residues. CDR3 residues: CASSQAGQGYSNQPQHF. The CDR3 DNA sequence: TGTGCCAGCAGCCAAGCAGGACAAGGCTATAGCAATCAGCCCCAGCATTTT.

CDR3 region: CASRKNGQSYEQYF. For the CDR3, the DNA is TGTGCCAGCAGAAAGAACGGACAGTCCTACGAGCAGTACTTC. The chain joins TRBV27 to TRBJ2-7, with D perhaps matching TRBD1 (6 bases). The CDR3 extends over 14 amino acids. Germline CDR1 and CDR2: MNHEY and SMNVEV (reference sequence). V was shortened by 6 bases and J by 1 base, with 13 bases between the two germline ends.

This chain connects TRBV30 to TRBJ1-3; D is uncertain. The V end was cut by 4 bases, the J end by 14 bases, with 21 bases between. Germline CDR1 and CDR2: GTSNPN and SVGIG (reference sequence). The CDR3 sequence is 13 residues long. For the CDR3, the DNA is TGTGCCTGGACACCTCCGGACTTCGCCTCCCTATATTTT. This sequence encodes CAWTPPDFASLYF. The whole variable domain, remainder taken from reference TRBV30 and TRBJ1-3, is SQTIHQWPATLVQPVGSPLSLECTVEGTSNPNLYWYRQAAGRGLQLLFYSVGIGQISSEVPQNLSASRPQDRQFILSSKKLLLSDSGFYLCAWTPPDFASLYFGEGSWLTVV.

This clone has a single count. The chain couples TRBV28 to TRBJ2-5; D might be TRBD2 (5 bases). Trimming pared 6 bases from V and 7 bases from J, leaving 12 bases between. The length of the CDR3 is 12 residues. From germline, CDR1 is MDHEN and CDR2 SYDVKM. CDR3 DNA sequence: TGTGCCAGCAGCGGACTGGCCTGGACCCAGTACTTC. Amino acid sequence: CASSGLAWTQYF.

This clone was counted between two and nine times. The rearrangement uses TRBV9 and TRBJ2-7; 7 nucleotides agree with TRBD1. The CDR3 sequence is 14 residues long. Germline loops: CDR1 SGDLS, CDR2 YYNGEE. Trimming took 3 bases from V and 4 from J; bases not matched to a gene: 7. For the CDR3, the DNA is TGTGCCAGCAGCGGGGCACAGGGGAATTACGAGCAGTACTTC. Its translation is CASSGAQGNYEQYF. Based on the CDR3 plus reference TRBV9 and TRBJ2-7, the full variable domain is DSGVTQTPKHLITATGQRVTLRCSPRSGDLSVYWYQQSLDQGLQFLIQYYNGEERAKGNILERFSAQQFPDLHSELNLSSLELGDSALYFCASSGAQGNYEQYFGPGTRLTVT.

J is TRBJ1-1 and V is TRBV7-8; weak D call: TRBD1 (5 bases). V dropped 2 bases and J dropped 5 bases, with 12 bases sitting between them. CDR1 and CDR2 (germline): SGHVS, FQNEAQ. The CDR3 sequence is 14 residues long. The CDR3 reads CASSLIGEGTEAFF. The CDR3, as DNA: TGTGCCAGCAGCTTAATAGGGGAGGGGACTGAAGCTTTCTTT.

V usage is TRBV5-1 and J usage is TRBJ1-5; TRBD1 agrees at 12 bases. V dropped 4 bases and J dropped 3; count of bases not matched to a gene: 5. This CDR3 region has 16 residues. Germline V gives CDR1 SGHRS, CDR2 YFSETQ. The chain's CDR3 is CASSAGTGGNNQPQHF. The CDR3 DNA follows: TGCGCCAGCAGCGCCGGGACAGGGGGCAACAATCAGCCCCAGCATTTT.

CDR3 amino acids: CASRLAGGPFDEQFF. CDR3 sequence (DNA): TGTGCCAGCAGGCTAGCGGGAGGGCCTTTTGATGAGCAGTTCTTC. V usage is TRBV13 and J usage is TRBJ2-1; TRBD2 matches at 12 bases. Germline CDR1 is PRHDT and CDR2 is FYEKMQ (reference sequence). The CDR3 runs to 15 residues. V gave up 6 bases and J gave up 8 bases; unmatched junction bases: 8.

Here the CDR3 reads CASSPTSSGANVLTF. The CDR3 region has the DNA TGTGCCAGCAGCCCCACGAGCTCTGGGGCCAACGTCCTGACTTTC. This chain uses TRBV5-5 with TRBJ2-6; D is ambiguous. Germline V gives CDR1 SGHKS, CDR2 YYEKEE (reference sequence). This CDR3 is 15 amino acids long. V was cut by 4 bases and J by 0 bases, with 8 bases left in between.

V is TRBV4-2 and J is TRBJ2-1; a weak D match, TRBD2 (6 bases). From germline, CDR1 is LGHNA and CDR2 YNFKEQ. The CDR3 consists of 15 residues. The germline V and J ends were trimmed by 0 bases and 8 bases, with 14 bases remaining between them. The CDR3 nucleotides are TGTGCCAGCAGCCAAGATGGGGACTCCTTCTATGAGCAGTTCTTC. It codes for CASSQDGDSFYEQFF.